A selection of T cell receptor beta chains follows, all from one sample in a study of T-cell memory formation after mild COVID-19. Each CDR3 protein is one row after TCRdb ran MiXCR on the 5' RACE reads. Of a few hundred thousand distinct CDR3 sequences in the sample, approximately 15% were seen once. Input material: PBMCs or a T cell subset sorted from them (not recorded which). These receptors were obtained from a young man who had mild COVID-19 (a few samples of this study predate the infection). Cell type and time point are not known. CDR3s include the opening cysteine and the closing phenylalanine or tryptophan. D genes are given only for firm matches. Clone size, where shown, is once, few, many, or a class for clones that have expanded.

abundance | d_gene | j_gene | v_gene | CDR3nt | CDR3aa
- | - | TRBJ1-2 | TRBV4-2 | TGTGCCAGCAGCCACGCCCGGGGTGGCTACACCTTC | CASSHARGGYTF
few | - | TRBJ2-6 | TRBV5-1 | TGCGCCAGCAGCCCCGCCAGGGTTGGGGCCAACGTCCTGACTTTC | CASSPARVGANVLTF
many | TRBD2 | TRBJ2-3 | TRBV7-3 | TGTGCCAGCAGCTCAACTAGCGGGGGTCCGGGAGATACGCAGTATTTT | CASSSTSGGPGDTQYF
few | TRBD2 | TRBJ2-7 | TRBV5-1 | TGCGCCAGCAGCATAAGCGGGGGCTACTACGAGCAGTACTTC | CASSISGGYYEQYF
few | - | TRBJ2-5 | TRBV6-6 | TGTGCCAGCACAGGGGGACTACTAGAGACCCAGTACTTC | CASTGGLLETQYF
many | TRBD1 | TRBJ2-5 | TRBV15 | TGTGCCACCAGCAGAGACCCGGGACAGCAAGAGACCCAGTACTTC | CATSRDPGQQETQYF
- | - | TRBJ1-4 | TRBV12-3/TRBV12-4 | TGTGCCAGCAGCGGGGGGAGCAGTGATGAAAAACTGTTTTTT | CASSGGSSDEKLFF
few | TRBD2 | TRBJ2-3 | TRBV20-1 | TGCAGTGCCCAACGAGGCGGGGGATACACAGATACGCAGTATTTT | CSAQRGGGYTDTQYF
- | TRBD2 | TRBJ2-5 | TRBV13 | TGTGCCAGCAGCTCCTTAGGACTAGCGGGGGGTCTAATCCAAGAGACCCAGTACTTC | CASSSLGLAGGLIQETQYF
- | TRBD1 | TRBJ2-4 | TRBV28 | TGTGCCAGCAGTAGATCAACGACAGGGGGAAACATTCAGTACTTC | CASSRSTTGGNIQYF
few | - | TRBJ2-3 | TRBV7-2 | TGTGCCAGCAGCCCCAGGAGTTTAGGGGGGACAGATACGCAGTATTTT | CASSPRSLGGTDTQYF
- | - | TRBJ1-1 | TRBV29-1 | TGCAGCGTTGAACGCGGTGCGAACACTGAAGCTTTCTTT | CSVERGANTEAFF
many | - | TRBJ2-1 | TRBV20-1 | TGCAGTGCTAGAGGTCTATCCGAGCAGTTCTTC | CSARGLSEQFF
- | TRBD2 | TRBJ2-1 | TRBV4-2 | TGTGCCAGCAGCCAAGGCGGGGGGCTAGGAAATGAGCAGTTCTTC | CASSQGGGLGNEQFF
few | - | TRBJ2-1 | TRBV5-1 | TGCGCCAGCAGCTTGGGACTACATAGCTCCTACAATGAGCAGTTCTTC | CASSLGLHSSYNEQFF
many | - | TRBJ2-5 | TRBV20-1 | TGCAGTGCGCTTAGGGAGACCCAGTACTTC | CSALRETQYF
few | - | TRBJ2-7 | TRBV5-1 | TGCGCCAGCAGCTTGTTCGATAAGGTCAACGAGCAGTACTTC | CASSLFDKVNEQYF
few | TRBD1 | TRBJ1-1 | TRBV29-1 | TGCAGCGTCCCGACAGGGGGCCGCACTGAAGCTTTCTTT | CSVPTGGRTEAFF
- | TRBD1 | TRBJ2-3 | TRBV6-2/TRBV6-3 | TGTGCCAGCAGTTACAGGACAGGGGAGGGTTTAAGCACAGATACGCAGTATTTT | CASSYRTGEGLSTDTQYF
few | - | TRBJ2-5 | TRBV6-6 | TGTGCCAGCAGCTACCGGAGCCGGGACAAAGAAAAGTACTTC | CASSYRSRDKEKYF
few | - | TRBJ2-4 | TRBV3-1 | TGTGCCAGCAGCCAGCGTCCCGGACGGTACAAAAACATTCAGTACTTC | CASSQRPGRYKNIQYF
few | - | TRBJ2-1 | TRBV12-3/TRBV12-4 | TGTGCCAGCAGTTTTTCGGTTTATGAGCAGTTCTTC | CASSFSVYEQFF
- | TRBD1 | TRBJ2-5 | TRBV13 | TGTGCCAGCAGCTTATTGACAGGGCAAGAGACCCAGTACTTC | CASSLLTGQETQYF
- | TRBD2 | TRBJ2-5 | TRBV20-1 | TGCAGTGCTAGAGTAACCAGCGGGGGGGATAAGGGAGAGACCCAGTACTTC | CSARVTSGGDKGETQYF
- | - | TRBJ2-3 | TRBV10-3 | TGTGCCATCAGTGATTGGGGGACCATGGCAGATACGCAGTATTTT | CAISDWGTMADTQYF
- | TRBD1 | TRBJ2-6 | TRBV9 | TGTGCCAGCGGACAGGGTTCACCTGGGGCCAACGTCCTGACTTTC | CASGQGSPGANVLTF
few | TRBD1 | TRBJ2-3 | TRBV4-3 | TGCGCCAGCAGCCAAGGTGAGCCGGGACAGGAATGGACAGATACGCAGTATTTT | CASSQGEPGQEWTDTQYF
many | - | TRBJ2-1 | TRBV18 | TGTGCCAGCTCACCGCGGACACCTCCCGGGAATGAGCAGTTCTTC | CASSPRTPPGNEQFF
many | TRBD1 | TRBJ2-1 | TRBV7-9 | TGTGCCAGCAGCTCGGGACAGGGGTCCTACAATGAGCAGTTCTTC | CASSSGQGSYNEQFF
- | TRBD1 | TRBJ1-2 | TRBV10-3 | TGTGCCATCAGTGAGATAGTTACCGGGACAGGGTTCGGCTACACCTTC | CAISEIVTGTGFGYTF
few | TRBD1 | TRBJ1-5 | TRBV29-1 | TGCAGCGTCGCTGGGACAGCTAATCAGCCCCAGCATTTT | CSVAGTANQPQHF